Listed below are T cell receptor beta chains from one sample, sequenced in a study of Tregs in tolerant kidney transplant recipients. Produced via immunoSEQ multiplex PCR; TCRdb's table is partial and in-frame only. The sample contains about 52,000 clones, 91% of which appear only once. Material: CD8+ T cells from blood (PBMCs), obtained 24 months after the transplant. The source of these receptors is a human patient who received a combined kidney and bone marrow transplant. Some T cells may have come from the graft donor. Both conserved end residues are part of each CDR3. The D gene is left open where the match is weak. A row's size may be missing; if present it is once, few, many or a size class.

CDR3 protein: CASSDSQETQYF
CDR3 DNA: TGTGCCAGCAGTGACAGCCAAGAGACCCAGTACTTC
clone size: NA
V gene: TRBV6-5
J gene: TRBJ2-5
D gene: NA

CDR3 protein: CAITEDRLGETQYF
CDR3 DNA: TGTGCCATCACCGAAGACAGGCTGGGGGAGACCCAGTACTTC
clone size: NA
V gene: TRBV10-3
J gene: TRBJ2-5
D gene: NA

CDR3 protein: CASSSDGISYEQYF
CDR3 DNA: TGTGCCAGCAGCTCGGACGGGATTTCCTACGAGCAGTACTTC
clone size: NA
V gene: TRBV7-9
J gene: TRBJ2-7
D gene: NA

CDR3 protein: CASIGASGDSGANVLTF
CDR3 DNA: TGCGCCAGCATAGGAGCTAGCGGGGATTCTGGGGCCAACGTCCTGACTTTC
clone size: NA
V gene: TRBV10-2
J gene: TRBJ2-6
D gene: TRBD2

CDR3 protein: CASRYHLGPGQGEGIQYF
CDR3 DNA: TGCGCCAGCAGATACCACCTCGGGCCGGGACAGGGAGAGGGCATTCAGTACTTC
clone size: NA
V gene: TRBV5-1
J gene: TRBJ2-4
D gene: TRBD1

CDR3 protein: CAWSMAGITGELFF
CDR3 DNA: TGTGCCTGGAGTATGGCGGGAATCACCGGGGAGCTGTTTTTT
clone size: NA
V gene: TRBV30
J gene: TRBJ2-2
D gene: NA

CDR3 protein: CASSVTGGASYEQYF
CDR3 DNA: TGTGCCAGCAGCGTGACAGGGGGCGCTTCCTACGAGCAGTACTTC
clone size: NA
V gene: TRBV7-3
J gene: TRBJ2-7
D gene: TRBD1

CDR3 protein: CASSPGQQYEQYF
CDR3 DNA: TGTGCCAGCAGCCCCGGACAGCAGTACGAGCAGTACTTC
clone size: NA
V gene: TRBV4-2
J gene: TRBJ2-7
D gene: NA

CDR3 protein: CASSHDRPTDTQYF
CDR3 DNA: TGTGCCAGCAGCCATGACAGGCCCACAGATACGCAGTATTTT
clone size: NA
V gene: TRBV7-3
J gene: TRBJ2-3
D gene: NA

CDR3 protein: CASSQHGAGGSYEQYF
CDR3 DNA: TGCGCCAGCAGCCAACACGGTGCAGGGGGATCCTACGAGCAGTACTTC
clone size: NA
V gene: TRBV4-3
J gene: TRBJ2-7
D gene: TRBD1

CDR3 protein: CASSFVTGAYNEQFF
CDR3 DNA: TGTGCCAGCAGCTTTGTGACAGGGGCCTACAATGAGCAGTTCTTC
clone size: NA
V gene: TRBV7-9
J gene: TRBJ2-1
D gene: TRBD1

CDR3 protein: CASSQLQGSADTQYF
CDR3 DNA: TGTGCCAGCAGCCAATTACAGGGATCGGCAGATACGCAGTATTTT
clone size: once
V gene: TRBV4-2
J gene: TRBJ2-3
D gene: NA

CDR3 protein: CATRGDREVQETQYF
CDR3 DNA: TGTGCCACCAGAGGGGACAGGGAGGTACAAGAGACCCAGTACTTC
clone size: NA
V gene: TRBV15
J gene: TRBJ2-5
D gene: TRBD1

CDR3 protein: CASSGRGKRGGRETQYF
CDR3 DNA: TGTGCCAGCAGCGGGCGGGGGAAGCGGGGGGGCCGAGAGACCCAGTACTTC
clone size: NA
V gene: TRBV7-9
J gene: TRBJ2-5
D gene: TRBD2

CDR3 protein: CASSLVAGYSYNEQFF
CDR3 DNA: TGTGCCAGCAGCTTAGTAGCGGGGTACTCCTACAATGAGCAGTTCTTC
clone size: NA
V gene: TRBV11-2
J gene: TRBJ2-1
D gene: TRBD2

CDR3 protein: CASSPGQSNQPQHF
CDR3 DNA: TGTGCCAGCTCACCAGGGCAGTCGAATCAGCCCCAGCATTTT
clone size: NA
V gene: TRBV18
J gene: TRBJ1-5
D gene: NA

CDR3 protein: CAKRGRSLLSGNTIYF
CDR3 DNA: TGTGCCAAGCGCGGCCGGTCCCTCCTCTCTGGAAACACCATATATTTT
clone size: NA
V gene: TRBV5-3
J gene: TRBJ1-3
D gene: NA